This passage covers 29 T cell receptor beta chains from one sample sequenced in a study of early T cells in non-severe SARS-CoV-2 infection. From the 5' RACE reads, TCRdb called clonotypes with MiXCR, one entry per CDR3 protein. The table records about 48,000 distinct CDR3 sequences, over 5% of them present only once. The sample was whole blood, taken at baseline. These receptors all come from an adult who was a healthcare worker with PCR-confirmed SARS-CoV-2 infection or an uninfected control (not recorded which).

The chain combines TRBV6-6 with TRBJ2-2; 12 bases match TRBD2. This CDR3 region has 17 residues. Germline CDR1 and CDR2: MNHNY and SVGAGI (reference sequence). J gave up 6 bases and V 2 bases, and 7 bases lay outside the gene matches. The CDR3: CASSYHLLAGGSGELFF. CDR3 coding DNA: TGTGCCAGCAGTTACCACTTACTAGCGGGAGGATCCGGGGAGCTGTTTTTT.

This clonotype occurred many times. The rearrangement joins TRBV20-1 to TRBJ2-7, with 10 positions matching TRBD2. CDR1 DFQATT and CDR2 SNEGSKA come from the germline V gene (reference sequence). The CDR3 spans 13 residues. J lost 4 bases, V lost 4 bases, and 4 bases had no gene match. The CDR3 DNA is TGCAGTGCTAAAGGACTAGCGGATTACGAGCAGTACTTC. It encodes CSAKGLADYEQYF.

This clonotype has a count of ten or more. V usage is TRBV18 and J usage is TRBJ2-7, with 7 bases fitting TRBD1. CDR3 size: 14 residues. Germline V gene sequence: CDR1 KGHSH, CDR2 LQKENI. Unmatched junction bases numbered 4, after V lost 2 bases and J lost 3 bases. In DNA form, the CDR3 reads TGTGCCAGCTCACCAGACAGGGTAAACTACGAGCAGTACTTC. Translating gives CASSPDRVNYEQYF.

This clonotype was observed a handful of times. The CDR3 region is CASSFEPTRHNEQFF. CDR3 DNA: TGTGCCAGCAGCTTCGAACCGACGAGGCACAATGAGCAGTTCTTC. The J gene is TRBJ2-1, the V gene TRBV27; D uncertain. CDR3 length: 15 residues. Germline V gene data show CDR1 as MNHEY and CDR2 as SMNVEV (reference sequence). V was shortened by 6 bases and J by 5 bases, with 17 bases between the two germline ends.

This clonotype has a count of ten or more. This sequence joins TRBV3-1 and TRBJ1-5, with 7 bases aligning to TRBD1. Germline CDR1 and CDR2: LGHDT and YNNKEL (reference sequence). The ends lost 1 base at V and 2 bases at J; junction bases unmatched: 5. The CDR3 runs to 16 residues. The CDR3 sequence: CASSQGAGTGNQPQHF. In DNA, the CDR3 is TGTGCCAGCAGCCAAGGAGCGGGGACAGGCAATCAGCCCCAGCATTTT.

The chain couples TRBV12-3 or TRBV12-4 to TRBJ1-6; D is ambiguous. Trimming left V 2 bases short and J 7 bases short, with 9 bases between. This CDR3 region has 14 residues. The DNA of the CDR3 is TGTGCCAGCAGTTTACAGGAGTGGAATTCACCCCTCCACTTT. Protein: CASSLQEWNSPLHF.

This clonotype was counted many times. The chain has TRBV29-1 and TRBJ2-7, with TRBD2 identical over 7 bases. The CDR3 is made up of 11 amino acids. V was clipped by 6 bases and J by 6 bases; unmatched bases: 5. CDR1 SQVTM and CDR2 ANQGSEA come from the germline V gene. In nucleotides, the CDR3 is TGCAGCGTACAGCGGGACGGCGAGCAGTACTTC. This sequence encodes CSVQRDGEQYF.

This clonotype was picked up many times. The chain links TRBV10-2 to TRBJ2-3, with 10 positions matching TRBD1. The CDR3 spans 15 residues. V lost 8 bases to trimming and J lost 5 bases; unmatched junction nucleotides: 10. Germline V gives CDR1 WSHSY, CDR2 SAAADI. The CDR3 here is CASQSDRGRGDTQYF. The CDR3 DNA is TGCGCCAGCCAATCTGACAGGGGGCGCGGAGATACGCAGTATTTT.

The table lists this clonotype with many counts. The chain uses TRBV28 and TRBJ2-7, with D tentatively TRBD1 or TRBD2 (5 bases each). V shed 6 bases and J shed 0 bases, with 9 bases lying between them. This CDR3 is built from 13 residues. Germline-derived CDR1 and CDR2 are MDHEN and SYDVKM. The CDR3 coding sequence is TGTGCCAGCAGAGGGGCGGGCTCCTACGAGCAGTACTTC. Its protein product is CASRGAGSYEQYF.

This clonotype occurred many times. The rearrangement links TRBV20-1 to TRBJ2-1; 13 bases are shared with TRBD2. Losses at the gene ends were 6 bases for V and 0 bases for J; bases not matched to a gene: 5. From germline, CDR1 is DFQATT and CDR2 SNEGSKA (reference sequence). This CDR3 has 16 residues. Here the CDR3 DNA reads TGCAGTGCGCTACTAGCGGGAGGGGGCTCCTACAATGAGCAGTTCTTC. Its protein is CSALLAGGGSYNEQFF.

V and J are TRBV20-1 and TRBJ1-1, with unresolved D. V was trimmed by 7 bases and J by 6 bases, leaving 18 bases between them. In germline, CDR1 is DFQATT, CDR2 SNEGSKA (reference sequence). The CDR3 runs to 13 residues. CDR3 protein: CSVERGPWAEAFF. DNA of the CDR3: TGCAGTGTCGAGCGAGGGCCCTGGGCTGAAGCTTTCTTT.

This clonotype has ten or more counts. The chain uses TRBV9 and TRBJ2-7; possible D gene TRBD2, 5 bases. The V end was cut by 0 bases, the J end by 6 bases, with 13 bases between. CDR1 is SGDLS and CDR2 is YYNGEE in the germline V gene. The CDR3 runs 14 residues. The CDR3 DNA is TGTGCCAGCAGCGTAGGAGGGTCCGGAGTCGAGCAGTACTTC. As protein: CASSVGGSGVEQYF.

This clonotype was observed many times. The chain has TRBV4-1 and TRBJ2-1, with D perhaps TRBD2 (5 bases). The CDR3 length is 16 residues. Between the trimmed V and J ends, which lost 0 bases and 7 bases, there was a span of 16 bases. CDR1 is MGHRA and CDR2 is YSYEKL in the germline V gene. For the CDR3, the DNA is TGCGCCAGCAGCCAAGACCCCAGCGGAAGTTGGAATGAGCAGTTCTTC. Translating gives CASSQDPSGSWNEQFF.

This clonotype was seen at least ten times. The chain recombines TRBV11-2 with TRBJ2-5; D call uncertain. The V end was cut by 5 bases, the J end by 4 bases, with 20 bases between. The germline gives CDR1 SGHAT, CDR2 FQNNGV. The CDR3 contains 16 residues. CDR3: CASSVIEAPGRETQYF. The DNA for the CDR3 is TGTGCCAGCAGCGTTATTGAGGCCCCAGGCAGAGAGACCCAGTACTTC.

This clonotype was seen at least ten times. The chain employs TRBV7-2 and TRBJ2-1; tentatively, D is TRBD1 or TRBD2 (5 bases each). The V gene's germline CDR1 is SGHTA and CDR2 FQGNSA. This CDR3 comprises 14 residues. Trimming removed 2 bases from V and 14 bases from J, with 19 bases in between. This CDR3 reads CASSLTGPDSPEFF. In DNA form, the CDR3 reads TGTGCCAGCAGCTTAACGGGGCCCGACTCCCCGGAGTTCTTC.

This clonotype came up many times. The chain links TRBV28 to TRBJ2-3, with D perhaps matching TRBD2 (6 bases). Per the germline V gene, CDR1 is MDHEN and CDR2 is SYDVKM. Between the trimmed V and J ends, which lost 1 base and 1 base, there was a span of 12 bases. This CDR3 spans 16 amino acids. CDR3 bases: TGTGCCAGCAGTTTATTCGGGGGTCGGGGCACAGATACGCAGTATTTT. Amino acid sequence: CASSLFGGRGTDTQYF. Supplemented by reference TRBV28 and TRBJ2-3, the full variable domain reads DVKVTQSSRYLVKRTGEKVFLECVQDMDHENMFWYRQDPGLGLRLIYFSYDVKMKEKGDIPEGYSVSREKKERFSLILESASTNQTSMYLCASSLFGGRGTDTQYFGPGTRLTVL.

This clonotype occurred many times. This sequence joins TRBV15 and TRBJ1-5; 10 nucleotides align to TRBD1. CDR1 is LNHNV, CDR2 YYDKDF, per germline (reference sequence). V lost 4 bases and J lost 5; bases outside the gene matches: 5. CDR3 size: 15 residues. CDR3 amino acids: CATSIGQGGYQPQHF. The CDR3 DNA is TGTGCCACCAGCATCGGACAGGGGGGGTATCAGCCCCAGCATTTT. Complete variable domain (other parts from reference TRBV15 and TRBJ1-5): DAMVIQNPRYQVTQFGKPVTLSCSQTLNHNVMYWYQQKSSQAPKLLFHYYDKDFNNEADTPDNFQSRRPNTSFCFLDIRSPGLGDTAMYLCATSIGQGGYQPQHFGDGTRLSIL.

This clonotype was seen ten or more times. CDR3 amino acids: CASSREQGAHGYTF. CDR3 coding DNA: TGTGCCAGCAGTCGAGAACAGGGGGCCCATGGCTACACCTTC. The gene calls are TRBV28 and TRBJ1-2; TRBD1 matches 9 bases. The germline V gene encodes CDR1 MDHEN and CDR2 SYDVKM. The CDR3 runs 14 residues. With V trimmed by 5 bases and J by 6 bases, 7 bases remained unmatched.

As concerns this clonotype: One junction end does not reproduce the germline sequence, and a read error may be involved. The chain recombines TRBV24-1 with TRBJ2-3, with 7 bases lining up with TRBD2. The CDR3 is 15 residues long. Germline values: CDR1 KGHDR, CDR2 SFDVKD. CDR3 loop: CATSGASGFTDAQYF. CDR3 DNA sequence: TGTGCCACCAGTGGGGCTAGCGGCTTCACAGATGCGCAGTATTTT.

The genes are TRBV20-1 and TRBJ2-7, with 12 positions matching TRBD2. CDR1 is DFQATT, CDR2 SNEGSKA, per germline (reference sequence). Unmatched junction bases numbered 9, after V lost 5 bases and J lost 7 bases. The CDR3 extends over 14 amino acids. The CDR3 DNA follows: TGCAGTGCTCCCCGACTAGCGGGAGTAGGAGAGCAGTACTTC. It encodes CSAPRLAGVGEQYF.

This clonotype came up many times. The chain couples TRBV4-1 to TRBJ2-7; D possibly uses TRBD1 or TRBD2 (5 bases each). This CDR3 comprises 13 residues. V lost 3 bases and J lost 6, with 12 bases in between. The germline gives CDR1 MGHRA, CDR2 YSYEKL. CDR3: CASSHIPGLEQYF. In DNA form, the CDR3 reads TGCGCCAGCAGCCATATCCCGGGGCTCGAGCAGTACTTC.

This clonotype appeared many times. This sequence joins TRBV20-1 and TRBJ2-1; D not resolved. V was shortened by 5 bases and J by 3 bases, with 20 bases between the two germline ends. The CDR3 loop spans 16 amino acids. CDR1 is DFQATT and CDR2 is SNEGSKA in the germline V gene (reference sequence). The DNA of the CDR3 is TGCAGTGCTCCGCTCGACATTACATCCTACTACAATGAGCAGTTCTTC. As protein: CSAPLDITSYYNEQFF.

This clonotype came up many times. V is TRBV10-2 and J is TRBJ2-7; 7 bases fit TRBD2. The junction had 12 bases not matched to a gene; V was cut back by 3 bases and J by 4 bases. The CDR3 extends over 16 amino acids. Germline V gene sequence: CDR1 WSHSY, CDR2 SAAADI. CDR3 region: CASSDSSSGNYYEQYF. CDR3 bases: TGCGCCAGCAGTGACTCCTCCAGCGGGAACTATTACGAGCAGTACTTC.

This clonotype came up many times. The chain combines TRBV30 with TRBJ1-5; TRBD1 might be the D (5 bases). The CDR3 has 13 amino acids. V lost 1 base and J 6 bases, leaving 10 bases between the germline ends. Germline CDR1 GTSNPN, CDR2 SVGIG (reference sequence). The CDR3 nucleotides are TGTGCCTGGAGTGAGCAGGGCGCTCAGCCCCAGCATTTT. Its translation is CAWSEQGAQPQHF.

The genes are TRBV5-1 and TRBJ2-7; no firm D call. The germline CDR1 and CDR2 sequences are SGHRS and YFSETQ. The CDR3 is 14 amino acids. V was clipped by 7 bases and J by 5 bases, with 19 bases between them. CDR3 nucleotide sequence: TGCGCCAGCGGCCTGGGGAACCTTCGCGACGAGCAGTACTTC. Protein: CASGLGNLRDEQYF.

The chain combines TRBV27 with TRBJ1-1, with a weak D call TRBD1 (5 bases). This CDR3 is built from 14 residues. Germline V gene data show CDR1 as MNHEY and CDR2 as SMNVEV (reference sequence). V dropped 7 bases and J dropped 1 base, with 13 bases sitting between them. The CDR3 sequence is CASNRPGANTEAFF. The CDR3 coding sequence is TGTGCCAGCAACCGACCCGGGGCGAACACTGAAGCTTTCTTT.

The sample holds many counts of this clonotype. This rearrangement joins TRBV7-9 to TRBJ2-7; D ambiguous. The germline V and J ends were trimmed by 5 bases and 6 bases, with 14 bases remaining between them. This CDR3 is built from 13 residues. CDR1 and CDR2 from the germline V gene are SEHNR and FQNEAQ (reference sequence). The CDR3 bases are TGTGCCAGCAGCCAGACCTTATCACTCGAGCAGTACTTC. It encodes CASSQTLSLEQYF.

In its sample, this clonotype was seen many times. This chain uses TRBV19 with TRBJ1-4; D gene unclear. The CDR3 covers 14 residues. V shed 7 bases and J shed 3 bases, with 12 bases lying between them. The V gene's germline CDR1 is LNHDA and CDR2 SQIVND (reference sequence). The CDR3 loop reads CASTLWGANEKLFF. DNA of the CDR3: TGTGCCAGTACCCTTTGGGGAGCTAATGAAAAACTGTTTTTT.

This clonotype was detected ten times or more. The gene calls are TRBV6-6 and TRBJ2-1; tentatively, D is TRBD1 (6 bases). The CDR3 has 15 amino acids. Trimming pared 7 bases from V and 0 bases from J, leaving 13 bases between. Germline CDR1 and CDR2: MNHNY and SVGAGI (reference sequence). CDR3 sequence (DNA): TGTGCCAGCACCGAGGGACAAAGCTCCTACAATGAGCAGTTCTTC. It encodes CASTEGQSSYNEQFF.